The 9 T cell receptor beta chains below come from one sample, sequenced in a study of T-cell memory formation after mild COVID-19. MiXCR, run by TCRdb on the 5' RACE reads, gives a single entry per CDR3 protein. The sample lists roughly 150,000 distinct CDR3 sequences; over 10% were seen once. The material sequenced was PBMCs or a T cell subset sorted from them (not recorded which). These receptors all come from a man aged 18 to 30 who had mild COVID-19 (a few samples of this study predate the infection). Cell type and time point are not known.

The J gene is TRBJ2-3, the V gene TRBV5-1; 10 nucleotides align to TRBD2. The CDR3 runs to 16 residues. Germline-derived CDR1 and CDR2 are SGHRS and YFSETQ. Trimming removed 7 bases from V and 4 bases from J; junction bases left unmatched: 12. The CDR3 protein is CASGASSGGTSDTQYF. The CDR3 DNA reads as TGCGCCAGCGGCGCCAGTAGCGGGGGGACGTCAGATACGCAGTATTTT.

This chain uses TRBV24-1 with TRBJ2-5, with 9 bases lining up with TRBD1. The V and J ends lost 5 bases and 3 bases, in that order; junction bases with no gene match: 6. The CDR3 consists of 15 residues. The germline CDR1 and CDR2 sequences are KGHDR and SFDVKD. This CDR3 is CATSASGTGKETQYF. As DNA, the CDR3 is TGTGCCACCAGTGCCTCAGGGACAGGGAAAGAGACCCAGTACTTC.

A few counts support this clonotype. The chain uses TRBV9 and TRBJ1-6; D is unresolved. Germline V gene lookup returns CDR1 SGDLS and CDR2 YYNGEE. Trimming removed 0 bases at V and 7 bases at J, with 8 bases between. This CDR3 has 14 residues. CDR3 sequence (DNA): TGTGCCAGCAGCGTAGCAGATATCAATTCACCCCTCCACTTT. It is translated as CASSVADINSPLHF.

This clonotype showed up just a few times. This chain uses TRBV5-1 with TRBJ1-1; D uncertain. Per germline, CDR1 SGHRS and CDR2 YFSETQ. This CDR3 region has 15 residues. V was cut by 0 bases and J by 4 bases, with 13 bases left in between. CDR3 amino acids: CASSLAWAPATEAFF. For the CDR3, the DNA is TGCGCCAGCAGCTTGGCTTGGGCCCCAGCCACTGAAGCTTTCTTT.

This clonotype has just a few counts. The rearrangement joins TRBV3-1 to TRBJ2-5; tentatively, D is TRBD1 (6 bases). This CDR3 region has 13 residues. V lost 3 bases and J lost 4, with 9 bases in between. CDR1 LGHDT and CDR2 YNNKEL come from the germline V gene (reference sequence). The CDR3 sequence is CASSQGRGETQYF. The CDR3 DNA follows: TGTGCCAGCAGCCAGGGCAGGGGAGAGACCCAGTACTTC.

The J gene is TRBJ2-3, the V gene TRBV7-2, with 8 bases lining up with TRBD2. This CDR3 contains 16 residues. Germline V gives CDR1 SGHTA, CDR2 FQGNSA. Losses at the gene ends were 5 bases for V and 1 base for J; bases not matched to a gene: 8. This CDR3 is CASSPSQAGGTDTQYF. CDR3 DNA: TGTGCCAGCAGCCCCTCCCAAGCGGGGGGCACAGATACGCAGTATTTT.

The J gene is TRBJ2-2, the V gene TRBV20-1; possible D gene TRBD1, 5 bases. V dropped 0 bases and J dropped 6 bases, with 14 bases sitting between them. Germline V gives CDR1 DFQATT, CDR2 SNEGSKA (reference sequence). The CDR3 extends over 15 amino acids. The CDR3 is CSARDPAGISGELFF. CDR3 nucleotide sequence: TGCAGTGCTAGAGATCCGGCAGGGATTTCCGGGGAGCTGTTTTTT.

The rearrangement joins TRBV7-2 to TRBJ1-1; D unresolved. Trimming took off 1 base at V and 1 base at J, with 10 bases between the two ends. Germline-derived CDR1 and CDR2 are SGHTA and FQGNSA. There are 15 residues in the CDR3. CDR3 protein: CASSLVGGGNTEAFF. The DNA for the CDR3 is TGTGCCAGCAGCTTAGTGGGCGGAGGGAACACTGAAGCTTTCTTT.

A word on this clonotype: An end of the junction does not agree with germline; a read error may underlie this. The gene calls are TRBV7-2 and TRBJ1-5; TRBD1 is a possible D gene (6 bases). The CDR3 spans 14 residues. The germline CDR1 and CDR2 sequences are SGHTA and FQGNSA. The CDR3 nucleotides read TGTGCCAGCAGCGGATTACAGGGCAATCACCCCCAGCATTTT. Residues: CASSGLQGNHPQHF.